This TCR beta chain appears in the sequencing data of a study of cytomegalovirus exposure and HLA in healthy donors. The CDR3 is made up of 14 amino acids. Germline V gene sequence: CDR1 SGDLS, CDR2 YYNGEE. Trimming took 0 bases from V and 3 from J, leaving 8 bases between them. It was with 60 Vbeta and 13 Jbeta primers that the PCR ran. Sequencing was performed with immunoSEQ multiplex PCR; in TCRdb, only in-frame clones are kept and a portion is missing. The table lists under 200,000 clones, around four fifths of them singletons. Regarding this clone: The same CDR3 is also encoded by other DNA sequences in this sample.

The sequenced sample was PBMCs. V and J are TRBV9 and TRBJ2-3; D may be TRBD2 (5 bases). This TCR was recovered from a man younger than 35 in good health and CMV-seronegative. The CDR3 loop reads CASSVAGRTDTQYF. The CDR3 DNA reads as TGTGCCAGCAGCGTAGCGGGAAGAACAGATACGCAGTATTTT.